The present T cell receptor (beta chain) was sequenced within a study of blood T cell repertoires in COVID-19. Looking at the study overall: The United States, Italy and Spain supplied acute and convalescent COVID-19 samples. Nucleic acid was either cDNA or gDNA, and it came from T cells, B-cell-depleted T cells, or PBMCs.

Authors' methods: Counts of nucleated cells, estimated from reference gene primer amplification, were obtained. TCRdb's copy holds only in-frame clones and misses some; the assay was immunoSEQ multiplex PCR. The V and J calls and clone size are taken from that table; D and trimming were inferred from the DNA. The sample shows under 450,000 clones, approximately 89% of them seen only once. The CDR3 consists of 13 residues. CDR1 SGDLS and CDR2 YYNGEE come from the germline V gene. V lost 2 bases and J 7 bases, leaving 10 bases between the germline ends. Each recovered donor of Cohort 3 presented with two negative PCRs, clearance, or symptom resolution.

The chain employs TRBV9 and TRBJ1-5, with D perhaps TRBD1 (6 bases). The source material was PBMCs or T cells enriched from blood (not recorded which). This clonotype was obtained from a man aged 30-40 years who had recovered from COVID-19. In DNA, the CDR3 is TGTGCCAGCAGCGTCCAGGGGTCCCAGCCCCAGCATTTT. Translated, it gives CASSVQGSQPQHF.